This entry lists 17 T cell receptor beta chains sequenced from one sample in a study of blood T cell repertoires in COVID-19. TCRdb's table, derived via immunoSEQ multiplex PCR, lists solely in-frame clones and lacks some. The sample carries 120,000 or so clones, 86% recorded once. Sequences were obtained from peripheral blood. These receptors came from a man between 70 and 80 years old who had recovered from COVID-19.

The chain is built from TRBV6-6 and TRBJ2-7; tentative D call: TRBD1 (5 bases). V shed 6 bases and J shed 6 bases, with 15 bases lying between them. The CDR3 is made up of 13 amino acids. The germline gives CDR1 MNHNY, CDR2 SVGAGI (reference sequence). The CDR3 nucleotides read TGTGCCAGCAGCAGCCTCAGGGTCGGCGAGCAGTACTTC. Encoded protein: CASSSLRVGEQYF.

The chain uses TRBV7-6 and TRBJ2-1; 9 bases match TRBD2. CDR3 size: 15 residues. The junction had 17 bases not matched to a gene; V was cut back by 5 bases and J by 15 bases. Germline CDR1 is SGHVS and CDR2 is FNYEAQ. The CDR3 nucleotides are TGTGCCAGCAGCCCCACCCAGCGGGGGGATCCGAGGAGGTTCTTC. Amino acids: CASSPTQRGDPRRFF.

The genes are TRBV6-6 and TRBJ1-6; TRBD1 agrees at 10 bases. Germline V gene lookup returns CDR1 MNHNY and CDR2 SVGAGI (reference sequence). The CDR3 runs 16 residues. With V trimmed by 3 bases and J by 10 bases, 9 bases remained unmatched. The CDR3 sequence is CASSYPLGTGASPLHF. DNA for the CDR3: TGTGCCAGCAGTTATCCCCTTGGGACAGGGGCATCACCCCTCCACTTT.

This clone was found once. The J gene is TRBJ2-3, the V gene TRBV2; D call uncertain. Germline loops: CDR1 SNHLY, CDR2 FYNNEI. V was shortened by 6 bases and J by 0 bases, with 10 bases between the two germline ends. This CDR3 spans 14 amino acids. DNA of the CDR3: TGTGCCAGCAGCGGCAGACTTAGCACAGATACGCAGTATTTT. This sequence encodes CASSGRLSTDTQYF.

The chain is built from TRBV20-1 and TRBJ1-1; D perhaps matches TRBD1 (5 bases). Trimming took off 3 bases at V and 3 bases at J, with 11 bases between the two ends. Germline V gene data show CDR1 as DFQATT and CDR2 as SNEGSKA (reference sequence). The CDR3 is made up of 13 amino acids. CDR3 sequence: CSASQGVDTEAFF. The CDR3 nucleotides read TGCAGTGCTAGTCAAGGGGTAGACACTGAAGCTTTCTTT.

This rearrangement joins TRBV4-2 to TRBJ1-1, with D perhaps matching TRBD1 (5 bases). Per the germline V gene, CDR1 is LGHNA and CDR2 is YNFKEQ. This CDR3 comprises 14 residues. Trimming left V 4 bases short and J 1 base short, with 10 bases between. The CDR3 sequence is CASSLQARNTEAFF. The CDR3 DNA sequence: TGTGCCAGCAGCCTACAGGCCCGGAACACTGAAGCTTTCTTT.

V usage is TRBV5-4 and J usage is TRBJ1-6; a weak D match, TRBD1 (6 bases). Trimming removed 4 bases from V and 7 bases from J, with 12 bases in between. The germline CDR1 and CDR2 sequences are SGHNT and YYREEE (reference sequence). This CDR3 is built from 14 residues. CDR3: CASSLAGENSPLHF. The CDR3, as DNA: TGTGCCAGCAGCCTGGCAGGGGAAAATTCACCCCTCCACTTT.

The chain's CDR3 is CATSESWGRQGRETQYF. CDR3 bases: TGTGCCACCAGTGAGTCGTGGGGACGACAGGGGCGAGAGACCCAGTACTTC. The V gene is TRBV24-1, the J gene TRBJ2-5, with 8 bases aligning to TRBD1. With 4 bases clipped from V and 4 bases from J, the junction kept 13 bases outside the gene matches. The CDR3 consists of 17 residues. Looked up from germline, CDR1 is KGHDR and CDR2 is SFDVKD.

This chain connects TRBV7-9 to TRBJ2-5; perhaps TRBD1 as D (6 bases). This CDR3 has 13 residues. Germline assignment: CDR1 SEHNR and CDR2 FQNEAQ (reference sequence). V was shortened by 5 bases and J by 3 bases, with 10 bases between the two germline ends. CDR3 sequence reads: CASSTSGEETQYF. The CDR3 DNA is TGTGCCAGCAGCACTTCAGGGGAAGAGACCCAGTACTTC.

The gene calls are TRBV18 and TRBJ2-1; TRBD2 matches 10 bases. The CDR3 covers 16 residues. From germline, CDR1 is KGHSH and CDR2 LQKENI. V lost 0 bases, J lost 7 bases, and 6 bases stayed unmatched. The CDR3 sequence is CASSPPTIAGGNEQFF. The DNA for the CDR3 is TGTGCCAGCTCACCACCTACTATAGCGGGAGGAAATGAGCAGTTCTTC.

The CDR3 here is CASSYIPGLGVGEQFF. DNA for the CDR3: TGTGCCAGCAGTTACATTCCGGGACTAGGCGTGGGCGAGCAGTTCTTC. The chain has TRBV28 and TRBJ2-1; 8 bases are a match to TRBD2. Germline V lookup: CDR1 MDHEN, CDR2 SYDVKM. There are 16 residues in the CDR3. The V segment lost 4 bases and the J segment 10 bases; nucleotides outside the gene matches: 15.

The chain combines TRBV20-1 with TRBJ2-1, with TRBD2 identical over 10 bases. Germline values: CDR1 DFQATT, CDR2 SNEGSKA (reference sequence). The length of the CDR3 is 18 residues. J lost 1 base, V lost 3 bases, and 12 bases had no gene match. This chain's CDR3 is CSASLQLSGRGSYNEQFF. The CDR3 nucleotides read TGCAGTGCTAGTCTCCAGCTCAGCGGGAGGGGTTCCTACAATGAGCAGTTCTTC.

The chain couples TRBV24-1 to TRBJ2-1; 11 nucleotides agree with TRBD2. This CDR3 is 16 amino acids long. From germline, CDR1 is KGHDR and CDR2 SFDVKD. V was pared by 0 bases and J by 3 bases, with 0 bases of the junction left unmatched. The CDR3, as DNA: TGTGCCACCAGTGATTTGCTAGCGGGGGGCTACAATGAGCAGTTCTTC. This encodes CATSDLLAGGYNEQFF.

V gene TRBV29-1 combines with J gene TRBJ2-3; 10 positions match TRBD1. Germline loops: CDR1 SQVTM, CDR2 ANQGSEA. Trimming took 7 bases from V and 7 from J; bases not matched to a gene: 5. This CDR3 is 12 amino acids long. The CDR3 reads CSAGDRGYTQYF. CDR3 nucleotides: TGCAGCGCCGGGGACAGGGGTTATACGCAGTATTTT.

The gene calls are TRBV5-1 and TRBJ2-1; 16 bases are shared with TRBD2. V trimming: 3 bases; J trimming: 8 bases; junction bases outside the gene matches: 8. The CDR3 has 17 amino acids. Germline CDR1 is SGHRS and CDR2 is YFSETQ. CDR3 region: CASSWGLAGGPYHEQFF. The CDR3 nucleotides are TGCGCCAGCAGCTGGGGACTAGCGGGAGGGCCTTACCATGAGCAGTTCTTC.

This clone was observed many times. The genes are TRBV21-1 and TRBJ1-5; TRBD1, the table's D call, lacks a check against the DNA. TRBV21-1 counts as a pseudogene. CDR3 length equals 19 residues. This CDR3 reads CASSTQSGTGGNSNQPQHF. CDR3 in DNA: TGTGCCAGCAGCACCCAATCCGGGACAGGGGGTAATAGCAATCAGCCCCAGCATTTT.

CDR3 nucleotides: TGTGCCAGCAGCTTCGGGGGTAACTACAATGAGCAGTTCTTC. Protein sequence: CASSFGGNYNEQFF. The chain joins TRBV14 to TRBJ2-1; possible D gene TRBD2, 6 bases. CDR3 length: 14 amino acids. With 5 bases removed from V and 3 bases from J, the gap between germline ends came to 11 bases. Germline V lookup: CDR1 SGHDN, CDR2 FVKESK. Full variable domain (missing parts from reference TRBV14 and TRBJ2-1): EAGVTQFPSHSVIEKGQTVTLRCDPISGHDNLYWYRRVMGKEIKFLLHFVKESKQDESGMPNNRFLAERTGGTYSTLKVQPAELEDSGVYFCASSFGGNYNEQFFGPGTRLTVL.